This T cell receptor (beta chain) came from a study of blood T cell repertoires in COVID-19. The V segment lost 5 bases and the J segment 2 bases; nucleotides outside the gene matches: 6. CDR1 and CDR2 from the germline V gene are MNHEY and SVGEGT. The CDR3 is 15 residues long. TCRdb's table, derived via immunoSEQ multiplex PCR, lists solely in-frame clones and lacks some. The repertoire holds about 99,000 clones, with roughly 76% as singletons. Material for sequencing was peripheral blood. The chain recombines TRBV6-2 or TRBV6-3 with TRBJ2-5, with 9 bases identical to TRBD1. The source of this sequence is a man older than 75 with COVID-19, enrolled during active disease. DNA for the CDR3: TGTGCCAGCAGTGCCACAGGGGGCCTACAAGAGACCCAGTACTTC. Translated: CASSATGGLQETQYF.